This entry lists 28 T cell receptor beta chains sequenced from one sample in a study of T-cell memory formation after mild COVID-19. MiXCR was run by TCRdb on the 5' RACE reads, yielding one entry per CDR3 protein. Among 400,000 or so distinct CDR3 sequences listed, under 25% were seen once. The sequencing input was PBMCs or a T cell subset sorted from them (not recorded which). These receptors were obtained from an adult woman who had mild COVID-19 (a few samples of this study predate the infection). Cell type and time point are not known.

CDR3 nucleotide sequence: TGTGCCAGCAGCTATTCGGCCGTCCAACCGTCGACGCAGTACTTC. Protein product: CASSYSAVQPSTQYF. V gene TRBV7-8 combines with J gene TRBJ2-7; D ambiguous. V was cut by 4 bases and J by 9 bases, with 22 bases left in between. The CDR3 loop spans 15 amino acids. Per germline, CDR1 SGHVS and CDR2 FQNEAQ.

The table lists this clonotype with many counts. The chain links TRBV3-1 to TRBJ2-7; 7 nucleotides line up with TRBD2. The CDR3 runs 15 residues. Trimming took 4 bases from V and 1 from J; bases not matched to a gene: 7. CDR1 and CDR2 (germline): LGHDT, YNNKEL (reference sequence). The CDR3 here is CASSPRASGSYEQYF. The CDR3 DNA reads TGTGCCAGCAGCCCCCGGGCTAGCGGTTCCTACGAGCAGTACTTC.

The chain carries TRBV5-1 and TRBJ1-2, with D perhaps matching TRBD1 (6 bases). Germline lookup yields CDR1 SGHRS and CDR2 YFSETQ. Trimming stripped 4 bases from V and 0 bases from J, with 13 bases between. The CDR3 is made up of 15 amino acids. In DNA form, the CDR3 reads TGCGCCAGCAGCCCCGGACAGATTACTAACTATGGCTACACCTTC. Amino acid sequence: CASSPGQITNYGYTF.

The genes are TRBV7-9 and TRBJ1-5, with 8 bases matching TRBD1. V was pared by 1 base and J by 5 bases, with 7 bases of the junction left unmatched. Germline CDR1 is SEHNR and CDR2 is FQNEAQ (reference sequence). The CDR3 contains 16 residues. The DNA for the CDR3 is TGTGCCAGCAGCTTAGAGACAGGGGTCCGGGATCAGCCCCAGCATTTT. Translating gives CASSLETGVRDQPQHF.

This clonotype turned up a few times. V gene TRBV5-1 combines with J gene TRBJ2-1; a weak D match, TRBD2 (5 bases). In germline, CDR1 is SGHRS, CDR2 YFSETQ. Trimming pared 2 bases from V and 6 bases from J, leaving 12 bases between. CDR3 length: 14 amino acids. DNA for the CDR3: TGCGCCAGCAGCTTAGGACTCCCGTCCAATGAGCAGTTCTTC. The encoded protein is CASSLGLPSNEQFF.

This clonotype was seen only a few times. The V and J genes are TRBV29-1 and TRBJ2-1, with TRBD1 as a possible D gene (6 bases). Trimming pared 3 bases from V and 10 bases from J, leaving 7 bases between. The length of the CDR3 is 10 residues. Germline assignment: CDR1 SQVTM and CDR2 ANQGSEA. CDR3 sequence reads: CSVDRGEQFF. In nucleotides, the CDR3 is TGCAGCGTTGACAGGGGCGAGCAGTTCTTC.

This clonotype was counted only a few times. The chain links TRBV10-3 to TRBJ1-1; D is undetermined. Germline V CDR1 and CDR2: ENHRY, SYGVKD. V was shortened by 7 bases and J by 5 bases, with 14 bases between the two germline ends. This CDR3 has 13 residues. Here the CDR3 reads CAIKDLLGTEAFF. Written as DNA, the CDR3 is TGTGCCATCAAGGACCTCCTAGGGACTGAAGCTTTCTTT.

This clonotype occurred many times. This chain joins TRBV20-1 and TRBJ2-7; tentative D call: TRBD2 (7 bases). There are 14 residues in the CDR3. Per germline, CDR1 DFQATT and CDR2 SNEGSKA (reference sequence). V lost 5 bases and J lost 2, with 16 bases in between. The CDR3 is CSAAGAGRTYEQYF. The DNA of the CDR3 is TGCAGTGCTGCGGGGGCCGGTCGAACCTACGAGCAGTACTTC.

This chain joins TRBV10-3 and TRBJ2-2; D is ambiguous. Trimming removed 6 bases at V and 1 base at J, with 6 bases between. CDR3 length: 13 amino acids. Germline V lookup: CDR1 ENHRY, CDR2 SYGVKD. For the CDR3, the DNA is TGTGCCATCAGGTCGGAGAACACCGGGGAGCTGTTTTTT. It codes for CAIRSENTGELFF.

This clonotype was counted a few times. The chain uses TRBV5-4 and TRBJ2-5, with 8 positions matching TRBD1. The trim removed 4 bases at V and 5 bases at J, leaving 7 bases unmatched. Germline V gives CDR1 SGHNT, CDR2 YYREEE (reference sequence). The CDR3 runs 14 residues. The CDR3 bases are TGTGCCAGCAGCCCCTGGACAGGGTTGGAGACCCAGTACTTC. This codes for CASSPWTGLETQYF.

This clonotype was recorded only once. J is TRBJ1-1 and V is TRBV9; D gene ambiguous. Germline loops: CDR1 SGDLS, CDR2 YYNGEE. Trimming stripped 0 bases from V and 11 bases from J, with 11 bases between. The CDR3 extends over 12 amino acids. CDR3 in amino acids: CASSVGGRPAFF. DNA for the CDR3: TGTGCCAGCAGCGTAGGAGGTAGACCGGCTTTCTTT.

This clonotype was counted a few times. The chain uses TRBV6-2 or TRBV6-3 and TRBJ2-2; TRBD2 agrees at 9 bases. Germline CDR1 is MNHEY and CDR2 is SVGEGT. The CDR3 is 15 residues long. V lost 8 bases to trimming and J lost 8 bases; unmatched junction nucleotides: 12. The CDR3 DNA is TGTGCCAGCTCGGGGCTAGCGGGGCCTCGTGGGGAGCTGTTTTTT. Amino acids: CASSGLAGPRGELFF.

The gene calls are TRBV5-1 and TRBJ1-1, with D uncertain. With 0 bases removed from V and 3 bases from J, the gap between germline ends came to 6 bases. The CDR3 totals 13 residues. The germline V gene encodes CDR1 SGHRS and CDR2 YFSETQ. The CDR3 loop reads CASSLGKDTEAFF. The CDR3 DNA reads as TGCGCCAGCAGCTTGGGAAAGGACACTGAAGCTTTCTTT.

This clonotype was counted at least ten times. The genes are TRBV5-1 and TRBJ2-5; no clear D gene. Trimming shortened V by 0 bases and J by 2 bases, and 5 bases separated the two germline ends. The CDR3 is 13 residues long. Germline lookup yields CDR1 SGHRS and CDR2 YFSETQ. The CDR3 region is CASSLGRQETQYF. The CDR3 nucleotides are TGCGCCAGCAGCTTGGGGCGTCAAGAGACCCAGTACTTC.

This clonotype was counted at least ten times. The V gene is TRBV7-9, the J gene TRBJ2-7; 7 nucleotides line up with TRBD1. The junction had 5 bases not matched to a gene; V was cut back by 4 bases and J by 2 bases. CDR3 length equals 14 residues. CDR1 is SEHNR, CDR2 FQNEAQ, per germline (reference sequence). CDR3 in amino acids: CASSYRQGTYEQYF. CDR3 in DNA: TGTGCCAGCAGCTACCGACAGGGTACCTACGAGCAGTACTTC. The whole variable domain, remainder taken from reference TRBV7-9 and TRBJ2-7, is DTGVSQNPRHKITKRGQNVTFRCDPISEHNRLYWYRQTLGQGPEFLTYFQNEAQLEKSRLLSDRFSAERPKGSFSTLEIQRTEQGDSAMYLCASSYRQGTYEQYFGPGTRLTVT.

This clonotype was counted only a few times. The rearrangement links TRBV9 to TRBJ2-5; D is unresolved. Trimming pared 3 bases from V and 1 base from J, leaving 4 bases between. There are 12 residues in the CDR3. Germline loops: CDR1 SGDLS, CDR2 YYNGEE. The CDR3 bases are TGTGCCAGCAGCGGCCCCCAAGAGACCCAGTACTTC. Amino acid sequence: CASSGPQETQYF.

This clonotype was recorded a few times. The V and J genes are TRBV5-1 and TRBJ2-1; TRBD2 aligns across 11 bases. The length of the CDR3 is 16 residues. Germline V gene data show CDR1 as SGHRS and CDR2 as YFSETQ. J lost 8 bases, V lost 2 bases, and 9 bases had no gene match. The CDR3 is CASSFGLLAGEDEQFF. The CDR3 DNA sequence: TGCGCCAGCAGCTTCGGGTTACTAGCGGGGGAGGATGAGCAGTTCTTC.

This chain's CDR3 is CASSLGPQGAAYEQYF. The CDR3 DNA is TGCGCCAGCAGCTTGGGCCCACAGGGGGCGGCCTACGAGCAGTACTTC. The rearrangement links TRBV5-1 to TRBJ2-7, with 9 bases identical to TRBD1. Trimming removed 0 bases from V and 2 bases from J; junction bases left unmatched: 6. Looked up from germline, CDR1 is SGHRS and CDR2 is YFSETQ. This CDR3 is built from 16 residues.

This sequence joins TRBV11-2 and TRBJ2-5; D is uncertain. This CDR3 has 12 residues. V lost 5 bases and J 3 bases, leaving 7 bases between the germline ends. Germline V CDR1 and CDR2: SGHAT, FQNNGV. This chain's CDR3 is CASSREKETQYF. The CDR3 DNA reads TGTGCCAGCAGCCGAGAGAAAGAGACCCAGTACTTC.

A few counts support this clonotype. The rearrangement joins TRBV5-1 to TRBJ1-1; 9 bases are a match to TRBD1. V was pared by 4 bases and J by 4 bases, with 11 bases of the junction left unmatched. Looked up from germline, CDR1 is SGHRS and CDR2 is YFSETQ. The CDR3 consists of 16 residues. The CDR3 is CASSTGSTGGITEAFF. The CDR3 coding sequence is TGCGCCAGCAGCACCGGATCGACAGGGGGTATCACTGAAGCTTTCTTT. Full variable domain (rest looked up from reference TRBV5-1 and TRBJ1-1): KAGVTQTPRYLIKTRGQQVTLSCSPISGHRSVSWYQQTPGQGLQFLFEYFSETQRNKGNFPGRFSGRQFSNSRSEMNVSTLELGDSALYLCASSTGSTGGITEAFFGQGTRLTVV.

The V and J genes are TRBV7-9 and TRBJ2-7, with 10 bases lining up with TRBD1. Germline V gene lookup returns CDR1 SEHNR and CDR2 FQNEAQ (reference sequence). The CDR3 is made up of 19 amino acids. The V segment lost 4 bases and the J segment 3 bases; nucleotides outside the gene matches: 18. The DNA of the CDR3 is TGTGCCAGCAGCTACCCGGGACAGGGGTCGGCTAGCGGCCTCTACGAGCAGTACTTC. This encodes CASSYPGQGSASGLYEQYF.

This chain connects TRBV27 to TRBJ1-1; 7 nucleotides agree with TRBD1. From germline, CDR1 is MNHEY and CDR2 SMNVEV (reference sequence). V shed 5 bases and J 4 bases; nucleotides not matched to a gene: 10. This CDR3 is 15 amino acids long. CDR3 protein: CASSPRQGPFTEAFF. CDR3 in DNA: TGTGCCAGCAGTCCGCGACAGGGACCATTCACTGAAGCTTTCTTT.

J is TRBJ2-3 and V is TRBV5-4; 11 bases fit TRBD2. V was clipped by 4 bases and J by 0 bases; unmatched bases: 4. There are 16 residues in the CDR3. Germline CDR1 reads SGHNT; CDR2 reads YYREEE (reference sequence). In DNA form, the CDR3 reads TGTGCCAGCAGCATGACTAGCGGGGCTAGCACAGATACGCAGTATTTT. As protein: CASSMTSGASTDTQYF.

The gene calls are TRBV5-1 and TRBJ1-1; 7 bases are a match to TRBD1. This CDR3 region has 14 residues. Germline lookup yields CDR1 SGHRS and CDR2 YFSETQ. J lost 3 bases, V lost 3 bases, and 5 bases had no gene match. The CDR3 loop is CASSWGDRDTEAFF. CDR3 in DNA: TGCGCCAGCAGCTGGGGAGACAGGGACACTGAAGCTTTCTTT.

The chain joins TRBV5-6 to TRBJ2-3; D is possibly TRBD2 (6 bases). Looked up from germline, CDR1 is SGHDT and CDR2 is YYEEEE. The ends were cut back, 4 bases at V and 2 bases at J, with 14 bases in the middle. This CDR3 region has 15 residues. The CDR3 reads CASSEGWRATDTQYF. The CDR3 DNA reads as TGTGCCAGCAGCGAAGGATGGAGGGCCACAGATACGCAGTATTTT. Drawing the rest from reference TRBV5-6 and TRBJ2-3, the complete variable domain is DAGVTQSPTHLIKTRGQQVTLRCSPKSGHDTVSWYQQALGQGPQFIFQYYEEEERQRGNFPDRFSGHQFPNYSSELNVNALLLGDSALYLCASSEGWRATDTQYFGPGTRLTVL.

There are a few counts of this clonotype. The V call is TRBV5-1, the J call TRBJ1-4, with D perhaps TRBD1 (5 bases). The germline CDR1 and CDR2 sequences are SGHRS and YFSETQ. The V and J ends lost 6 bases and 5 bases respectively, with 11 bases between them. CDR3 length: 13 residues. CDR3 in amino acids: CASTPGGNEKLFF. CDR3 bases: TGCGCCAGCACCCCGGGGGGAAATGAAAAACTGTTTTTT.

This clonotype was detected a few times. The chain is built from TRBV5-1 and TRBJ1-1; tentatively, D is TRBD1 (6 bases). The germline gives CDR1 SGHRS, CDR2 YFSETQ. Trimming took 7 bases from V and 4 from J, leaving 14 bases between them. CDR3 size: 13 residues. CDR3 in DNA: TGCGCCAGCGGCAACACCAGGGGCACTGAAGCTTTCTTT. Its translation is CASGNTRGTEAFF.

The V gene is TRBV11-1, the J gene TRBJ2-1, with D possibly matching TRBD2 (5 bases). Trimming stripped 5 bases from V and 8 bases from J, with 13 bases between. Per germline, CDR1 SGHAT and CDR2 FQDESV (reference sequence). This CDR3 is built from 13 residues. This CDR3 is CASSARAGDEQFF. The CDR3, as DNA: TGTGCCAGCAGCGCCCGAGCCGGGGATGAGCAGTTCTTC. The full variable domain, its missing parts supplied by reference TRBV11-1 and TRBJ2-1, is EAEVAQSPRYKITEKSQAVAFWCDPISGHATLYWYRQILGQGPELLVQFQDESVVDDSQLPKDRFSAERLKGVDSTLKIQPAELGDSAMYLCASSARAGDEQFFGPGTRLTVL.